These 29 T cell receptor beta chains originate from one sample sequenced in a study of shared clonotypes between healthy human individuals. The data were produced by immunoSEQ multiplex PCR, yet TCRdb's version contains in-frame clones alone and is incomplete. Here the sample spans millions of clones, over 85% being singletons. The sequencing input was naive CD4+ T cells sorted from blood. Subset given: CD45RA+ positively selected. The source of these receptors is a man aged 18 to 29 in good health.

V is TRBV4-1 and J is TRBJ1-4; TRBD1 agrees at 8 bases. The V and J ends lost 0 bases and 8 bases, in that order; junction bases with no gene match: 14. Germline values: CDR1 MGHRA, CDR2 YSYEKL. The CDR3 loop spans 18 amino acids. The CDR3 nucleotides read TGCGCCAGCAGCCAAGATTTCGATCCACCAGGGGGCGGGGAAAAACTGTTTTTT. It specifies CASSQDFDPPGGGEKLFF.

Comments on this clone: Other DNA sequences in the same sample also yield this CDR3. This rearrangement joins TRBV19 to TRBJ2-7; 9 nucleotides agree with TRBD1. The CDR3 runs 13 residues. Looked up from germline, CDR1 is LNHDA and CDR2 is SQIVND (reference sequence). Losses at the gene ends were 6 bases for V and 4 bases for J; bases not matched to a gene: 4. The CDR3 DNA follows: TGTGCCAGTAGACGGGACAGGGATTACGAGCAGTACTTC. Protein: CASRRDRDYEQYF.

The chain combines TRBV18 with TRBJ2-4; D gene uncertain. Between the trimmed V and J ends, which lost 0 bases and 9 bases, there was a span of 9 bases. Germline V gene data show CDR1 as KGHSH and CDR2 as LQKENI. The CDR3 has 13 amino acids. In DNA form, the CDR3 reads TGTGCCAGCTCACCACCCGGGTTGGGCATTCAGTACTTC. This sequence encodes CASSPPGLGIQYF.

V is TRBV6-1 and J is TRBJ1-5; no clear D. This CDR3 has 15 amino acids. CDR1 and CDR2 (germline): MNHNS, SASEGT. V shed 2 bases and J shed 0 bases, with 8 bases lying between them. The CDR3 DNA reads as TGTGCCAGCAGTGAAAACCTGTATAGCAATCAGCCCCAGCATTTT. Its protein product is CASSENLYSNQPQHF.

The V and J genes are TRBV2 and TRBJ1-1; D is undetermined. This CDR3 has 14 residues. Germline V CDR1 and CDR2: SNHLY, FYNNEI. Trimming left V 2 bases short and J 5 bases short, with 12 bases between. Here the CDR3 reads CASSEQLRGTEAFF. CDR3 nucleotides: TGTGCCAGCAGTGAACAATTACGAGGGACTGAAGCTTTCTTT.

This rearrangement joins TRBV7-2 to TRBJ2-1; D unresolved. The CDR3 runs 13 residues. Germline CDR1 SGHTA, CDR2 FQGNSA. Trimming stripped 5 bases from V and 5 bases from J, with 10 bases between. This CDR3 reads CASSRIAHNEQFF. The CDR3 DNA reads TGTGCCAGCAGCCGAATAGCTCACAATGAGCAGTTCTTC.

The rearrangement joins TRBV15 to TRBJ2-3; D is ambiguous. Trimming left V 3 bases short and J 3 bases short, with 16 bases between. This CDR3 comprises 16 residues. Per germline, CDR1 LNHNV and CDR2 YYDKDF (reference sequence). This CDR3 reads CATSSRKSMATDTQYF. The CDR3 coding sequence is TGTGCCACCAGCAGCCGAAAGTCGATGGCGACAGATACGCAGTATTTT.

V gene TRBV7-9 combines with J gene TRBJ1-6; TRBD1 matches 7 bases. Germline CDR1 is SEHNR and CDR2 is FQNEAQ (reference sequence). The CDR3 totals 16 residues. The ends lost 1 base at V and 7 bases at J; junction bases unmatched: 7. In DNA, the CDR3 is TGTGCCAGCAGCTTAGGACAGGGTGGTGTCAATTCACCCCTCCACTTT. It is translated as CASSLGQGGVNSPLHF.

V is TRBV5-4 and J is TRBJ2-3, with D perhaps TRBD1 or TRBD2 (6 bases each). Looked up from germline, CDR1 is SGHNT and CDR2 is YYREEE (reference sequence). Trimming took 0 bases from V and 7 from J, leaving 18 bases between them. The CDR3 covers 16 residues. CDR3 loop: CASSLGVEGGVNTQYF. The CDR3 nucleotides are TGTGCCAGCAGCTTGGGTGTCGAGGGGGGAGTGAATACGCAGTATTTT.

The DNA for the CDR3 is TGTGCCAGCAGTTTAAAGCCAGGGCCCTACGAGCAGTACTTC. Its protein is CASSLKPGPYEQYF. The V and J genes are TRBV27 and TRBJ2-7; maybe TRBD1 (5 bases). The CDR3 loop spans 14 amino acids. Germline V CDR1 and CDR2: MNHEY, SMNVEV (reference sequence). V shed 2 bases and J shed 2 bases, with 10 bases lying between them.

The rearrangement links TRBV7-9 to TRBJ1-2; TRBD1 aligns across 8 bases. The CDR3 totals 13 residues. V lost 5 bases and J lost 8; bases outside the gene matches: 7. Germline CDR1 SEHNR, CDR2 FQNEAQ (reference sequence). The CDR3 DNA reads TGTGCCAGCAGCCATCCAGGGGGCACCGGCTACACCTTC. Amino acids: CASSHPGGTGYTF.

DNA for the CDR3: TGTGCTAGTGGTGAGCACTTGAACACTGAAGCTTTCTTT. This encodes CASGEHLNTEAFF. This chain uses TRBV12-5 with TRBJ1-1; D is uncertain. Germline V lookup: CDR1 LGHNT, CDR2 FRNRAP. There are 13 residues in the CDR3. Trimming cost V 5 bases and J 0 bases, with 7 bases left between them.

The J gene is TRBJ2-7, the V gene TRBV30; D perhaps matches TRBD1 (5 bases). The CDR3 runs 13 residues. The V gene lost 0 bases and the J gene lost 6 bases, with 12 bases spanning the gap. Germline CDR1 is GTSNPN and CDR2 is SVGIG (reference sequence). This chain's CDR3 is CAWSVGPGSEQYF. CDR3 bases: TGTGCCTGGAGTGTGGGGCCCGGCAGCGAGCAGTACTTC.

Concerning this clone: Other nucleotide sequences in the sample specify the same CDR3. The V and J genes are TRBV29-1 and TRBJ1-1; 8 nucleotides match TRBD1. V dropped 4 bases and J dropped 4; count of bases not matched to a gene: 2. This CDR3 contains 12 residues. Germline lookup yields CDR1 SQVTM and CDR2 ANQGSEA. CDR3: CSVVTGGTEAFF. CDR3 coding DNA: TGCAGCGTTGTCACAGGGGGCACTGAAGCTTTCTTT.

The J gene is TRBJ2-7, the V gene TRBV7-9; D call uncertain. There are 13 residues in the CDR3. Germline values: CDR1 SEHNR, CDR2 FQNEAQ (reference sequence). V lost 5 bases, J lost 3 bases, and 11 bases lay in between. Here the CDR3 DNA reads TGTGCCAGCAGCCAACAAGTTTTCTACGAGCAGTACTTC. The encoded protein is CASSQQVFYEQYF.

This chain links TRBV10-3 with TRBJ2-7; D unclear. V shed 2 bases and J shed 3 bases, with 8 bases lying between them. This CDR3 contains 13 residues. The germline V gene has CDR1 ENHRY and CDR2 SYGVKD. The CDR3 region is CAISEGVLYEQYF. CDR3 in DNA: TGTGCCATCAGTGAGGGGGTTCTCTACGAGCAGTACTTC.

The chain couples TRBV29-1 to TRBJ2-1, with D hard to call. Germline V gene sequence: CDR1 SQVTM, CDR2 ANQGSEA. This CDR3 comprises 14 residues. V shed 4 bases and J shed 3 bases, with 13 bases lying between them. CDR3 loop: CSVVLPTNYNEQFF. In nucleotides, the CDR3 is TGCAGCGTTGTTCTTCCCACTAACTACAATGAGCAGTTCTTC.

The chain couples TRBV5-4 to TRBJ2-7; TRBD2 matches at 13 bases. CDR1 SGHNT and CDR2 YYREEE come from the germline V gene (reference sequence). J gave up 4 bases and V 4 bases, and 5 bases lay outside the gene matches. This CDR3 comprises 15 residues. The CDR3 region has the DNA TGTGCCAGCAGCACCGGGACTAGCGGGAATTACGAGCAGTACTTC. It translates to CASSTGTSGNYEQYF.

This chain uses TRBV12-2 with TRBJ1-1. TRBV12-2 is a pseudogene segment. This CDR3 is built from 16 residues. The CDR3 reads CASRLGSTGQNTEAFF. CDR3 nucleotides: TGTGCAAGTCGCTTAGGGTCTACGGGGCAGAACACTGAAGCTTTCTTT.

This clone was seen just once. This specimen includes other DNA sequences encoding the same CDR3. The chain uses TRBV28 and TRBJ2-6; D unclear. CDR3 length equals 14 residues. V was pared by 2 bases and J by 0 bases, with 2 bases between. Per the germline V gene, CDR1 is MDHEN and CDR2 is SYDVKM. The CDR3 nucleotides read TGTGCCAGCAGTTTACTCTCTGGGGCCAACGTCCTGACTTTC. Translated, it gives CASSLLSGANVLTF.

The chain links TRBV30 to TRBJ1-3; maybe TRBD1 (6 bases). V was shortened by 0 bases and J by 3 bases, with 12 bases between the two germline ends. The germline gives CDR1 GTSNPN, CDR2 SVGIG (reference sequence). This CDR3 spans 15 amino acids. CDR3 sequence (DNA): TGTGCCTGGAGTGTTTTGGACAGAAGTGGAAACACCATATATTTT. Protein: CAWSVLDRSGNTIYF.

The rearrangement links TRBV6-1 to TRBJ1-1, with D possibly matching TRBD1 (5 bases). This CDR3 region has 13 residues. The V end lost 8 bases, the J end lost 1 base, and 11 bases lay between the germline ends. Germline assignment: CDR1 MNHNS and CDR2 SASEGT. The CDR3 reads CASRTTENTEAFF. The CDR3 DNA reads TGTGCCAGCCGCACGACAGAGAACACTGAAGCTTTCTTT.

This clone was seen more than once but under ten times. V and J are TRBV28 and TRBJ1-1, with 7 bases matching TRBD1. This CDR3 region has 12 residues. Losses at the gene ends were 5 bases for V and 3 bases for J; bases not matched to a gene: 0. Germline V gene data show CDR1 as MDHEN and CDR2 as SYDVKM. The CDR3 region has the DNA TGTGCCAGCAGTACAGGGGACACTGAAGCTTTCTTT. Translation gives CASSTGDTEAFF. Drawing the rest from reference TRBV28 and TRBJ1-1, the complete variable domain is DVKVTQSSRYLVKRTGEKVFLECVQDMDHENMFWYRQDPGLGLRLIYFSYDVKMKEKGDIPEGYSVSREKKERFSLILESASTNQTSMYLCASSTGDTEAFFGQGTRLTVV.

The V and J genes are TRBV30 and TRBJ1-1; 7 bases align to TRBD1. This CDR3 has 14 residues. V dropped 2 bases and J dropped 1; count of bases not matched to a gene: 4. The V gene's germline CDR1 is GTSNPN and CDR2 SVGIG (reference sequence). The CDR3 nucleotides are TGTGCCTGGAGTACAGGGGTGCCGAACACTGAAGCTTTCTTT. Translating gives CAWSTGVPNTEAFF.

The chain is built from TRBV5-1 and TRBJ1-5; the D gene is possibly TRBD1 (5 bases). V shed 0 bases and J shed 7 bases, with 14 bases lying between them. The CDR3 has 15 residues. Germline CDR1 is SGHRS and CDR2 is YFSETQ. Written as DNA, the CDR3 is TGCGCCAGCAGCTTGGGGACAACCGACGGGCAGCCCCAGCATTTT. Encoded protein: CASSLGTTDGQPQHF.

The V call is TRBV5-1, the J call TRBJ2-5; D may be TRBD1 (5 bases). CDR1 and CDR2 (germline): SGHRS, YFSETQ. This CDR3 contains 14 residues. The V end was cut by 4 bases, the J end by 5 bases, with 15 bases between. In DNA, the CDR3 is TGCGCCAGCAGCCCCCAGGGCCCGCGGGAGACCCAGTACTTC. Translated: CASSPQGPRETQYF.

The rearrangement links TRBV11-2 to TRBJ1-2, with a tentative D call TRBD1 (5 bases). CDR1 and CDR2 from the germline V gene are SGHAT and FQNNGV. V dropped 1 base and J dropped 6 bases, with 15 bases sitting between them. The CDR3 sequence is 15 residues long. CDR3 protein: CASSLVTGPRDGYTF. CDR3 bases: TGTGCCAGCAGCTTAGTGACGGGGCCCCGAGATGGCTACACCTTC.

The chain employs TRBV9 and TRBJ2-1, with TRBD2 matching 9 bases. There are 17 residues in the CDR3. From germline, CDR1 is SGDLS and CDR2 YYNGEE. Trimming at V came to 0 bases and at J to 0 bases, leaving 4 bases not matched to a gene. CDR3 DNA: TGTGCCAGCAGCGTAGCAGCGGGAGGATTCTCCTACAATGAGCAGTTCTTC. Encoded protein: CASSVAAGGFSYNEQFF.

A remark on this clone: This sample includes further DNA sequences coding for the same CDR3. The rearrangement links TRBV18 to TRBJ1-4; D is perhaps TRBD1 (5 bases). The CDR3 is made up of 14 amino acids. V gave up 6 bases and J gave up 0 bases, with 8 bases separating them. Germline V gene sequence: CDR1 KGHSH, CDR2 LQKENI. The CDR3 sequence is CASSPGATNEKLFF. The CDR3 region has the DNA TGTGCCAGCTCCCCGGGGGCAACTAATGAAAAACTGTTTTTT.